The 22 T cell receptor beta chains listed next were all sequenced from one sample in a study of blood T cell repertoires in COVID-19 (dated by TCRdb to about 2020). Receptor libraries were prepared by the immunoSEQ multiplex PCR assay. The clones in this table, taken by TCRdb from immuneACCESS, are in-frame only. Not every clone is retained; where verified, under half of the shortfall comes from an unresolved V gene, and the cause of the rest is unknown. Present in this sample are about 60,000 clones, around 84% of which were seen just once. The ten largest clones capture 10% to 15% of the sample. Sequenced sample: peripheral blood. All receptors come from a human donor in a cohort sampled during active COVID-19.

This clone was seen once. CDR3 amino acids: CAIGGLEVSYEQYF. The CDR3 bases are TGTGCCATTGGCGGGTTGGAGGTCTCCTACGAGCAGTACTTC. The J gene is TRBJ2-7, the V gene TRBV2; maybe TRBD2 (5 bases). The CDR3 is 14 residues long. The V and J ends lost 10 bases and 0 bases respectively, with 16 bases between them. Germline CDR1 reads SNHLY; CDR2 reads FYNNEI.

The gene calls are TRBV5-4 and TRBJ2-2, with D possibly matching TRBD1 (6 bases). Between the trimmed V and J ends, which lost 5 bases and 1 base, there was a span of 12 bases. Looked up from germline, CDR1 is SGHNT and CDR2 is YYREEE (reference sequence). This CDR3 comprises 15 residues. The CDR3 DNA sequence: TGTGCCAGCAGTCCTGGGACATTGAACACCGGGGAGCTGTTTTTT. Translated: CASSPGTLNTGELFF. The full variable domain, rest sourced from reference TRBV5-4 and TRBJ2-2, is ETGVTQSPTHLIKTRGQQVTLRCSSQSGHNTVSWYQQALGQGPQFIFQYYREEENGRGNFPPRFSGLQFPNYSSELNVNALELDDSALYLCASSPGTLNTGELFFGEGSRLTVL.

J is TRBJ1-1 and V is TRBV18; TRBD1 is a possible D gene (5 bases). This CDR3 is built from 18 residues. CDR1 is KGHSH, CDR2 LQKENI, per germline. V gave up 2 bases and J gave up 1 base, with 20 bases separating them. CDR3 in DNA: TGTGCCAGCTCACCAAGTATTGGTACTCAGGGTGGGAACACTGAAGCTTTCTTT. Amino acids: CASSPSIGTQGGNTEAFF.

The chain employs TRBV6-5 and TRBJ2-3; 7 nucleotides match TRBD2. This CDR3 spans 14 amino acids. J lost 3 bases, V lost 6 bases, and 6 bases had no gene match. From germline, CDR1 is MNHEY and CDR2 SVGAGI. In nucleotides, the CDR3 is TGTGCCAGCAGCCCGGGGGGTGGGACAGATACGCAGTATTTT. It specifies CASSPGGGTDTQYF.

The chain has TRBV25-1 and TRBJ2-1; D not resolved. The CDR3 consists of 10 residues. Germline V gene data show CDR1 as MGHDK and CDR2 as SYGVNS. V lost 6 bases and J lost 9, with 6 bases in between. The CDR3 spells CASSSVEQFF. The CDR3 DNA follows: TGTGCCAGCAGCTCCGTTGAGCAGTTCTTC.

The V call is TRBV5-6, the J call TRBJ1-3; the D is unclear. Germline CDR1 SGHDT, CDR2 YYEEEE. V lost 1 base, J lost 4 bases, and 21 bases lay in between. The CDR3 is made up of 18 amino acids. CDR3: CASSLKVPIFGQGNTIYF. DNA of the CDR3: TGTGCCAGCAGCTTGAAAGTCCCCATTTTTGGGCAGGGAAACACCATATATTTT.

The chain is built from TRBV29-1 and TRBJ2-4; no definite D call. The CDR3 is 11 amino acids. V gave up 6 bases and J gave up 3 bases, with 6 bases separating them. The germline V gene encodes CDR1 SQVTM and CDR2 ANQGSEA. CDR3: CSVAHKNIQYF. CDR3 nucleotide sequence: TGCAGCGTCGCACACAAAAACATTCAGTACTTC.

The V call is TRBV11-1, the J call TRBJ1-1; 8 nucleotides match TRBD1. J gave up 11 bases and V 5 bases, and 7 bases lay outside the gene matches. Germline-derived CDR1 and CDR2 are SGHAT and FQDESV (reference sequence). This CDR3 is 12 amino acids long. The CDR3 nucleotides are TGTGCCAGCAGCGGACAGGGAGGGAGGGCTTTCTTT. This sequence encodes CASSGQGGRAFF. Based on the CDR3 plus reference TRBV11-1 and TRBJ1-1, the full variable domain is EAEVAQSPRYKITEKSQAVAFWCDPISGHATLYWYRQILGQGPELLVQFQDESVVDDSQLPKDRFSAERLKGVDSTLKIQPAELGDSAMYLCASSGQGGRAFFGQGTRLTVV.

This clone showed up just a few times. The rearrangement uses TRBV30 and TRBJ1-5, with a possible D match to TRBD1 (5 bases). Looked up from germline, CDR1 is GTSNPN and CDR2 is SVGIG (reference sequence). Trimming took off 2 bases at V and 7 bases at J, with 12 bases between the two ends. The CDR3 contains 13 residues. This chain's CDR3 is CAWSQGIRQPQHF. In DNA form, the CDR3 reads TGTGCCTGGAGTCAGGGAATTAGACAGCCCCAGCATTTT.

In this sample, this clone turned up once. This CDR3 is CSVTLLTNEQFF. CDR3 bases: TGCAGCGTGACTCTCCTCACGAATGAGCAGTTCTTC. The chain links TRBV29-1 to TRBJ2-1; no clear D gene. Between the trimmed V and J ends, which lost 6 bases and 7 bases, there was a span of 13 bases. The CDR3 totals 12 residues. Germline values: CDR1 SQVTM, CDR2 ANQGSEA.

The chain links TRBV4-3 to TRBJ2-2, with 11 positions matching TRBD2. The CDR3 has 16 residues. Germline CDR1 LGHNA, CDR2 YSLEER. Trimming took 4 bases from V and 4 from J; bases not matched to a gene: 5. CDR3 nucleotide sequence: TGCGCCAGCAGCCTTGTTGGACTAGCGGGCACCGGGGAGCTGTTTTTT. It is translated as CASSLVGLAGTGELFF.

This clone was counted a few times. The chain links TRBV7-6 to TRBJ1-6, with TRBD1 identical over 7 bases. The CDR3 spans 15 residues. V trimming: 5 bases; J trimming: 7 bases; junction bases outside the gene matches: 8. CDR1 and CDR2 from the germline V gene are SGHVS and FNYEAQ. Written as DNA, the CDR3 is TGTGCCAGCAGCCCATCGGGACAGACAAATTCACCCCTCCACTTT. This encodes CASSPSGQTNSPLHF.

The rearrangement uses TRBV9 and TRBJ1-6, with 8 bases matching TRBD1. CDR1 and CDR2 (germline): SGDLS, YYNGEE. With 3 bases clipped from V and 9 bases from J, the junction kept 8 bases outside the gene matches. The CDR3 has 15 amino acids. The CDR3 DNA reads TGTGCCAGCAGCGCGTCCGGGACAGGAGGTTCACCCCTCCACTTT. Its protein is CASSASGTGGSPLHF.

The chain combines TRBV7-8 with TRBJ2-1; 12 bases are shared with TRBD2. The CDR3 is made up of 16 amino acids. The trim removed 2 bases at V and 7 bases at J, leaving 6 bases unmatched. Germline values: CDR1 SGHVS, CDR2 FQNEAQ. The CDR3 region is CASSLRLGLAGNEQFF. CDR3 nucleotides: TGTGCCAGCAGCTTAAGGCTCGGACTAGCGGGGAATGAGCAGTTCTTC.

The CDR3 DNA sequence: TGTGCCAGCAGCGCGACTAGCGGGAGGGCCGACGATACGCAGTATTTT. Its translation is CASSATSGRADDTQYF. This chain connects TRBV7-8 to TRBJ2-3; 14 bases are shared with TRBD2. The ends lost 5 bases at V and 6 bases at J; junction bases unmatched: 7. In germline, CDR1 is SGHVS, CDR2 FQNEAQ. The CDR3 length is 16 residues.

The chain uses TRBV4-2 and TRBJ2-1, with D possibly matching TRBD2 (6 bases). The germline CDR1 and CDR2 sequences are LGHNA and YNFKEQ. Trimming cost V 1 base and J 1 base, with 8 bases left between them. This CDR3 comprises 15 residues. The CDR3 spells CASSQVEGSYNEQFF. In nucleotides, the CDR3 is TGTGCCAGCAGCCAAGTGGAGGGATCCTACAATGAGCAGTTCTTC.

V gene TRBV23-1 combines with J gene TRBJ2-3; 9 nucleotides match TRBD2. Being an ORF, TRBV23-1 has a function that is uncertain. This CDR3 comprises 14 residues. V gave up 4 bases and J gave up 4 bases; unmatched junction bases: 3. CDR3 sequence (DNA): TGCGCCAGCAGTCGGCGGGAGGGCCCAGATACGCAGTATTTT. It specifies CASSRREGPDTQYF.

The sample holds one count of this clone. CDR3 in DNA: TGTGCCAGCAGCCAAAGAAGAAACTTAGGGGGCGAGAACTATGGCTACACCTTC. Translating gives CASSQRRNLGGENYGYTF. The chain links TRBV7-2 to TRBJ1-2; 7 bases align to TRBD1. The junction had 17 bases not matched to a gene; V was cut back by 5 bases and J by 2 bases. Germline assignment: CDR1 SGHTA and CDR2 FQGNSA. The CDR3 has 18 residues.

This chain joins TRBV18 and TRBJ2-1; D uncertain. From germline, CDR1 is KGHSH and CDR2 LQKENI. This CDR3 contains 14 residues. Between the trimmed V and J ends, which lost 3 bases and 0 bases, there was a span of 6 bases. DNA of the CDR3: TGTGCCAGCTCACCCCCCCGCTCCTACAATGAGCAGTTCTTC. It yields the protein CASSPPRSYNEQFF.

This clone has more than one count but fewer than ten. The V and J genes are TRBV2 and TRBJ1-5, with D unresolved. Trimming pared 7 bases from V and 0 bases from J, leaving 10 bases between. The CDR3 loop spans 14 amino acids. Germline values: CDR1 SNHLY, CDR2 FYNNEI. In nucleotides, the CDR3 is TGTGCCAGCAAAGCATCAAATAGCAATCAGCCCCAGCATTTT. Protein product: CASKASNSNQPQHF.

The chain employs TRBV4-3 and TRBJ2-7, with a tentative D call TRBD1 (6 bases). Germline V gene lookup returns CDR1 LGHNA and CDR2 YSLEER. The length of the CDR3 is 13 residues. Trimming pared 0 bases from V and 5 bases from J, leaving 8 bases between. In nucleotides, the CDR3 is TGCGCCAGCAGCCAAGATCCAGGGGACGAGCAGTACTTC. Translation gives CASSQDPGDEQYF.

V usage is TRBV11-2 and J usage is TRBJ2-7; 9 positions match TRBD1. The CDR3 runs 19 residues. With V trimmed by 7 bases and J by 2 bases, 21 bases remained unmatched. The germline CDR1 and CDR2 sequences are SGHAT and FQNNGV. Here the CDR3 reads CASIPSRDRAGGRPYEQYF. The CDR3 nucleotides are TGTGCCAGCATCCCCTCCCGGGACAGGGCTGGGGGTCGACCCTACGAGCAGTACTTC.